Below are 13 T cell receptor beta chains sequenced from a single sample in a study of T cell responses to AZD1222 COVID-19 vaccine. Method: immunoSEQ multiplex PCR; TCRdb's copy keeps in-frame clones and lacks some. The table includes roughly 120,000 clones, roughly 90% detected once. The input for sequencing was peripheral blood, taken on day 0 of AZD1222 vaccination. All receptors come from an adult in good health.

This chain connects TRBV15 to TRBJ1-2, with D maybe TRBD1 (6 bases). The CDR3 consists of 16 residues. Trimming removed 0 bases at V and 5 bases at J, with 16 bases between. Germline CDR1 LNHNV, CDR2 YYDKDF (reference sequence). CDR3 sequence (DNA): TGTGCCACCAGCAGAGAAGCGGGGCAGGGGTTTTATGGCTACACCTTC. Translation gives CATSREAGQGFYGYTF.

The chain links TRBV19 to TRBJ2-7; possible D gene TRBD2, 5 bases. Germline V gene sequence: CDR1 LNHDA, CDR2 SQIVND (reference sequence). CDR3 size: 14 residues. Trimming took off 5 bases at V and 2 bases at J, with 13 bases between the two ends. In DNA, the CDR3 is TGTGCCAGTAGTCCTAAGACTAATACCTACGAGCAGTACTTC. This gives the protein CASSPKTNTYEQYF.

This sequence joins TRBV3-1 (or the pseudogene TRBV3-2) and TRBJ1-2; 7 nucleotides align to TRBD1. J gave up 5 bases and V 0 bases, and 3 bases lay outside the gene matches. This CDR3 comprises 14 residues. Germline V gene lookup returns CDR1 LGHDT and CDR2 YNNKEL (reference sequence). CDR3 bases: TGTGCCAGCAGCCAAGAGGACAGGATGTATGGCTACACCTTC. Protein sequence: CASSQEDRMYGYTF.

The chain combines TRBV19 with TRBJ1-5, with D tentatively TRBD1 (5 bases). The CDR3 extends over 13 amino acids. Between the trimmed V and J ends, which lost 8 bases and 2 bases, there was a span of 10 bases. The germline V gene encodes CDR1 LNHDA and CDR2 SQIVND (reference sequence). CDR3 coding DNA: TGTGCCAGTTGTAGGGGTGGCAATCAGCCCCAGCATTTT. This translates into CASCRGGNQPQHF.

This clone turned up a few times. The chain recombines TRBV9 with TRBJ2-2; 9 positions match TRBD2. The CDR3 totals 15 residues. Germline V gene sequence: CDR1 SGDLS, CDR2 YYNGEE. The V gene end was trimmed by 2 bases and the J gene end by 6 bases; junction bases not matched to a gene: 5. The CDR3 sequence is CASSVSGRSPGELFF. The CDR3, as DNA: TGTGCCAGCAGCGTTAGCGGGAGATCCCCCGGGGAGCTGTTTTTT.

The chain uses TRBV6-5 and TRBJ1-3; D is unclear. The CDR3 loop spans 15 amino acids. V lost 6 bases and J 0 bases, leaving 12 bases between the germline ends. The germline CDR1 and CDR2 sequences are MNHEY and SVGAGI. The DNA for the CDR3 is TGTGCCAGCAGCCCGACACGGATCTCTGGAAACACCATATATTTT. It yields the protein CASSPTRISGNTIYF.

The chain recombines TRBV6-5 with TRBJ2-7; D is possibly TRBD1 (6 bases). The CDR3 is made up of 16 amino acids. Trimming left V 6 bases short and J 2 bases short, with 20 bases between. The germline V gene encodes CDR1 MNHEY and CDR2 SVGAGI. The CDR3 DNA reads as TGTGCCAGCAGCTACGACTCACAGGGAGCAGCCTACGAGCAGTACTTC. This sequence encodes CASSYDSQGAAYEQYF.

This clone was detected once. The V call is TRBV7-7, the J call TRBJ2-3; 10 nucleotides match TRBD2. V shed 5 bases, J shed 12 bases, and the junction held 8 bases outside the gene matches. The CDR3 is 13 residues long. Germline values: CDR1 SSHAT, CDR2 FNYEAQ (reference sequence). CDR3 in amino acids: CASSTLAGAPQYF. CDR3 nucleotide sequence: TGTGCCAGCAGCACCCTAGCGGGGGCCCCTCAGTATTTT.

This clone appeared a single time. This rearrangement joins TRBV28 to TRBJ1-1, with TRBD1 matching over 9 bases. CDR1 is MDHEN and CDR2 is SYDVKM in the germline V gene. The CDR3 is 18 residues long. V lost 4 bases to trimming and J lost 3 bases; unmatched junction nucleotides: 15. CDR3 amino acids: CASSSVGYRGREDTEAFF. CDR3 coding DNA: TGTGCCAGCAGTTCCGTCGGGTACAGGGGGCGCGAGGACACTGAAGCTTTCTTT.

The J gene is TRBJ1-1, the V gene TRBV6-6; 7 nucleotides agree with TRBD1. The germline CDR1 and CDR2 sequences are MNHNY and SVGAGI (reference sequence). The CDR3 covers 14 residues. Unmatched junction bases numbered 6, after V lost 2 bases and J lost 6 bases. CDR3 nucleotide sequence: TGTGCCAGCAGTTACCCGTTGAGGGGGCCTGAAGCTTTCTTT. The encoded protein is CASSYPLRGPEAFF.

This sequence joins TRBV30 and TRBJ1-5; D is unclear. Per germline, CDR1 GTSNPN and CDR2 SVGIG (reference sequence). V lost 4 bases to trimming and J lost 3 bases, with 16 bases between them. This CDR3 is 15 amino acids long. The CDR3 reads CAWNEGGSYNQPQHF. CDR3 nucleotide sequence: TGTGCCTGGAACGAAGGAGGGTCGTACAATCAGCCCCAGCATTTT.

V and J are TRBV3-1 (or the pseudogene TRBV3-2) and TRBJ2-5; D is unresolved. This CDR3 is 16 amino acids long. Germline V gene sequence: CDR1 LGHDT, CDR2 YNNKEL (reference sequence). Trimming stripped 4 bases from V and 5 bases from J, with 20 bases between. For the CDR3, the DNA is TGTGCCAGCAGCCCCTTATGGTTAGACGAGGAGGAGACCCAGTACTTC. Encoded protein: CASSPLWLDEEETQYF.

The rearrangement joins TRBV19 to TRBJ1-1, with D hard to call. The CDR3 runs to 14 residues. V was pared by 5 bases and J by 7 bases, with 17 bases between. Looked up from germline, CDR1 is LNHDA and CDR2 is SQIVND (reference sequence). The CDR3 DNA sequence: TGTGCCAGTAGTCGTTTGCGGGATTCAATTGAAGCTTTCTTT. Its protein is CASSRLRDSIEAFF.